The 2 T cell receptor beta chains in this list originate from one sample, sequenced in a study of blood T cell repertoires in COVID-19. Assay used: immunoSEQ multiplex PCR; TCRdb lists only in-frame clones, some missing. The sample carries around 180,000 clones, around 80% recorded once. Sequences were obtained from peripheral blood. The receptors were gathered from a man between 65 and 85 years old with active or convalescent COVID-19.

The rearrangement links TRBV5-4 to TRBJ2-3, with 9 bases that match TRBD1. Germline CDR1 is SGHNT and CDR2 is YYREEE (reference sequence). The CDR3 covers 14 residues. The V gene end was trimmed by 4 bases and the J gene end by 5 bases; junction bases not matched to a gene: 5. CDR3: CASSPGTGLDTQYF. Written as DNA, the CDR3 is TGTGCCAGCAGCCCCGGGACAGGGTTAGATACGCAGTATTTT.

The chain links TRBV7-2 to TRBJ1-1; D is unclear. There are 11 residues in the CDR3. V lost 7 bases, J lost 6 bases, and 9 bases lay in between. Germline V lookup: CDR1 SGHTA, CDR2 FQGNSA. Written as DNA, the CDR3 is TGTGCCAGCACCAGCCAGGCTGAAGCTTTCTTT. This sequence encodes CASTSQAEAFF.